Each of the 13 T cell receptor beta chains below was sequenced from the same sample in a study of Ad26.COV2.S vaccination and SARS-CoV-2 variants. The assay was immunoSEQ multiplex PCR, and TCRdb's table has in-frame clones only and misses some. Among 350,000 to 400,000 clones listed, approximately 86% were seen once. Treatment of the sample: around 19 received Ad26.COV2.S at low or high dose, single or two shots; 5 received placebo; per-sample allocation not given. Sampling happened 63 days after the first vaccine or placebo injection. The sequences come from peripheral blood, collected in a trial of Ad26.COV2.S vaccine versus placebo. These receptors were obtained from a person between 18 and 65 years old who received the Ad26.COV2.S COVID-19 vaccine or a placebo.

This chain joins TRBV6-2 or TRBV6-3 and TRBJ2-4; 8 bases are shared with TRBD1. The germline gives CDR1 MNHEY, CDR2 SVGEGT. Losses at the gene ends were 5 bases for V and 4 bases for J; bases not matched to a gene: 10. The length of the CDR3 is 16 residues. This CDR3 is CASSKTGGMVKNIQYF. CDR3 nucleotides: TGTGCCAGCAGTAAAACAGGGGGGATGGTGAAAAACATTCAGTACTTC.

The rearrangement links TRBV2 to TRBJ1-4; the D is unclear. Trimming took off 1 base at V and 2 bases at J, with 8 bases between the two ends. The CDR3 totals 15 residues. CDR1 and CDR2 (germline): SNHLY, FYNNEI. DNA for the CDR3: TGTGCCAGCAGTGAAGAGGTGGTTACTAATGAAAAACTGTTTTTT. Protein sequence: CASSEEVVTNEKLFF.

The chain recombines TRBV5-1 with TRBJ2-1, with D perhaps matching TRBD1 (8 bases). CDR1 is SGHRS and CDR2 is YFSETQ in the germline V gene. CDR3 size: 17 residues. The V gene lost 4 bases and the J gene lost 3 bases, with 20 bases spanning the gap. The CDR3 DNA reads TGCGCCAGCAGCACCAGAGGACAGGGAGGGATCTACAATGAGCAGTTCTTC. It codes for CASSTRGQGGIYNEQFF.

The V and J genes are TRBV19 and TRBJ2-1; 7 positions agree with TRBD1. Losses at the gene ends were 5 bases for V and 1 base for J; bases not matched to a gene: 5. The CDR3 runs to 15 residues. CDR1 and CDR2 (germline): LNHDA, SQIVND (reference sequence). The chain's CDR3 is CASSRGQFSYNEQFF. CDR3 bases: TGTGCCAGTAGTCGGGGACAGTTTTCCTACAATGAGCAGTTCTTC.

The CDR3 DNA follows: TGCGCCAGCAGCCAAGCTGGGACAGCCCCGAGGACCCAGTACTTC. Its translation is CASSQAGTAPRTQYF. The chain joins TRBV4-1 to TRBJ2-5; 7 nucleotides align to TRBD1. Germline CDR1 is MGHRA and CDR2 is YSYEKL. The CDR3 contains 15 residues. V shed 1 base, J shed 7 bases, and the junction held 9 bases outside the gene matches.

The chain is built from TRBV5-1 and TRBJ2-7, with D possibly being TRBD1 or TRBD2 (5 bases each). Per germline, CDR1 SGHRS and CDR2 YFSETQ. The CDR3 consists of 11 residues. Trimming left V 4 bases short and J 7 bases short, with 9 bases between. In DNA form, the CDR3 reads TGCGCCAGCAGCCTGGGACCTGAGCAGTACTTC. Protein product: CASSLGPEQYF.

CDR3 DNA: TGTGCCAGCAGTCCCTACAGGGGGCCCTTCTATGGCTACACCTTC. It specifies CASSPYRGPFYGYTF. This sequence joins TRBV6-5 and TRBJ1-2; 9 positions agree with TRBD1. The CDR3 runs to 15 residues. Trimming took 5 bases from V and 4 from J; bases not matched to a gene: 8. CDR1 and CDR2 from the germline V gene are MNHEY and SVGAGI.

The V and J genes are TRBV7-9 and TRBJ2-7, with a tentative D call TRBD1 (6 bases). Germline V gives CDR1 SEHNR, CDR2 FQNEAQ (reference sequence). V dropped 3 bases and J dropped 5 bases, with 17 bases sitting between them. This CDR3 is built from 15 residues. The CDR3 sequence: CASSFETGSWNEQYF. Written as DNA, the CDR3 is TGTGCCAGCAGCTTCGAGACAGGTTCTTGGAACGAGCAGTACTTC.

The rearrangement joins TRBV29-1 to TRBJ1-2; 8 bases align to TRBD1. J was trimmed by 2 bases and V by 5 bases; bases with no gene match: 4. In germline, CDR1 is SQVTM, CDR2 ANQGSEA. The CDR3 totals 13 residues. The CDR3 DNA is TGCAGCGTTCGAACAGGGGGAAACTATGGCTACACCTTC. Protein product: CSVRTGGNYGYTF.

In DNA, the CDR3 is TGCGCCAGCAGCCAAGAGGCCAACTATAATTCACCCCTCCACTTT. As protein: CASSQEANYNSPLHF. The gene calls are TRBV4-1 and TRBJ1-6; D gene uncertain. The CDR3 has 15 residues. V was clipped by 0 bases and J by 3 bases, with 6 bases between them. Per germline, CDR1 MGHRA and CDR2 YSYEKL.

The rearrangement links TRBV2 to TRBJ2-3; TRBD2 agrees at 8 bases. The trim removed 6 bases at V and 5 bases at J, leaving 13 bases unmatched. The CDR3 loop spans 16 amino acids. Germline values: CDR1 SNHLY, CDR2 FYNNEI. CDR3 loop: CASRPPGGTPEDTQYF. The CDR3 DNA follows: TGTGCCAGCAGACCCCCGGGGGGGACCCCCGAAGATACGCAGTATTTT.

The chain links TRBV6-5 to TRBJ1-2; 10 bases align to TRBD1. The CDR3 contains 12 residues. Looked up from germline, CDR1 is MNHEY and CDR2 is SVGAGI. V lost 6 bases and J lost 8; bases outside the gene matches: 3. As DNA, the CDR3 is TGTGCCAGCAGGGGGACAGGGGACGGCTACACCTTC. Translation gives CASRGTGDGYTF.

This chain joins TRBV15 and TRBJ1-2; D perhaps matches TRBD1 (5 bases). Trimming cost V 1 base and J 5 bases, with 11 bases left between them. The CDR3 loop spans 14 amino acids. CDR1 is LNHNV and CDR2 is YYDKDF in the germline V gene (reference sequence). Written as DNA, the CDR3 is TGTGCCACCAGCAGAGCCGGGGGGACGTATGGCTACACCTTC. The encoded protein is CATSRAGGTYGYTF.